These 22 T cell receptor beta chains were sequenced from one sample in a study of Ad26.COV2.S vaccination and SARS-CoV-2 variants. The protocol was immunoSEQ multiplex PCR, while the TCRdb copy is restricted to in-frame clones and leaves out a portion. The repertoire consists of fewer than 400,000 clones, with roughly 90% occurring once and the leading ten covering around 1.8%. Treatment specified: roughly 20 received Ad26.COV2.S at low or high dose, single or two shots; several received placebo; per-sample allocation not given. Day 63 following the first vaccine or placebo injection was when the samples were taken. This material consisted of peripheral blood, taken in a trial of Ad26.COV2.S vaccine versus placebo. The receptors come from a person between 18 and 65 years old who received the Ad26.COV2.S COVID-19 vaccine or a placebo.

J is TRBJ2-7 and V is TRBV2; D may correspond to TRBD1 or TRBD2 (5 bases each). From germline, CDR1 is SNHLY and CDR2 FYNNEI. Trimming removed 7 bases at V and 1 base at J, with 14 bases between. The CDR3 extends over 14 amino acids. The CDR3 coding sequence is TGTGCCAGCACGGGACCGCGGCAGTCCTACGAGCAGTACTTC. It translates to CASTGPRQSYEQYF. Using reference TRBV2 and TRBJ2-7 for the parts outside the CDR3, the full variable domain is EPEVTQTPSHQVTQMGQEVILRCVPISNHLYFYWYRQILGQKVEFLVSFYNNEISEKSEIFDDQFSVERPDGSNFTLKIRSTKLEDSAMYFCASTGPRQSYEQYFGPGTRLTVT.

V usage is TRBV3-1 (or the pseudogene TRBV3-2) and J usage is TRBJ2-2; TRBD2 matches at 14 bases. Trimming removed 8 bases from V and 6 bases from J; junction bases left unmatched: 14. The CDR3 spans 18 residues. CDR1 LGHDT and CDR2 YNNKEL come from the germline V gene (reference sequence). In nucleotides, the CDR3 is TGTGCCAGCGGGGGACTAGCGGGAGAGCGAGGGGCCGCCGGGGAGCTGTTTTTT. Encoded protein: CASGGLAGERGAAGELFF.

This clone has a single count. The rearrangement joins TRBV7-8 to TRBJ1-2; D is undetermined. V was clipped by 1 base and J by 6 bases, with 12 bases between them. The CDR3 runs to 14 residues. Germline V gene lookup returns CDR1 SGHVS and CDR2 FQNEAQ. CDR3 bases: TGTGCCAGCAGCTTAGTCCGGGGAGTAGATGGCTACACCTTC. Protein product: CASSLVRGVDGYTF.

The CDR3 bases are TGTGCCAGCAGCTTAGGATGGGTAGGAAACACCATATATTTT. Translating it yields CASSLGWVGNTIYF. The chain combines TRBV11-2 with TRBJ1-3; unclear D gene. The CDR3 loop spans 14 amino acids. The germline gives CDR1 SGHAT, CDR2 FQNNGV. Trimming stripped 1 base from V and 4 bases from J, with 8 bases between. Full variable domain (rest looked up from reference TRBV11-2 and TRBJ1-3): EAGVAQSPRYKIIEKRQSVAFWCNPISGHATLYWYQQILGQGPKLLIQFQNNGVVDDSQLPKDRFSAERLKGVDSTLKIQPAKLEDSAVYLCASSLGWVGNTIYFGEGSWLTVV.

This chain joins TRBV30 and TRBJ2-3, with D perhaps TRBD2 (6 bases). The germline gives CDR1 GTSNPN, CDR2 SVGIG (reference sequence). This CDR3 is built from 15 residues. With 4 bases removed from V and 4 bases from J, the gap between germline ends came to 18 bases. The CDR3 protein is CAWNRAGNVADTQYF. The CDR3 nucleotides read TGTGCCTGGAACCGGGCGGGGAACGTCGCAGATACGCAGTATTTT.

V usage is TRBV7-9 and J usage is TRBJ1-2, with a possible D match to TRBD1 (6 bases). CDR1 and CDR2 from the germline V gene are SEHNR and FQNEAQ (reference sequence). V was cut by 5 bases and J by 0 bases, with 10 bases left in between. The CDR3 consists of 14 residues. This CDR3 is CASSPGQTNYGYTF. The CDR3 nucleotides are TGTGCCAGCAGCCCCGGACAGACTAACTATGGCTACACCTTC.

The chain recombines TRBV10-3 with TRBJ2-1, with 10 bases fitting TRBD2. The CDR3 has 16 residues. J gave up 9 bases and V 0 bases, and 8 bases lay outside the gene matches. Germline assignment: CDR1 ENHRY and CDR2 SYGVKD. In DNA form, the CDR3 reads TGTGCCATCAGTGAGTCGGCTAGCGGGAGAGTGGCTGAGCAGTTCTTC. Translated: CAISESASGRVAEQFF.

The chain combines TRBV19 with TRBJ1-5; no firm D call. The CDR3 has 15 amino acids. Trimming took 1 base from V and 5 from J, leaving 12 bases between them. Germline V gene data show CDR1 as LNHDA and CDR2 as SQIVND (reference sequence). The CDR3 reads CASSIARAKYQPQHF. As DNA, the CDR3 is TGTGCCAGTAGTATAGCCAGAGCAAAGTATCAGCCCCAGCATTTT.

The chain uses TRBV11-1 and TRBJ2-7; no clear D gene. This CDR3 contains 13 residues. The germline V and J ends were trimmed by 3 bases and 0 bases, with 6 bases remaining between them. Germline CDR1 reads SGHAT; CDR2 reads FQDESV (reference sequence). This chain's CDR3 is CASSFDTSYEQYF. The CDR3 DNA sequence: TGTGCCAGCAGCTTCGACACCTCCTACGAGCAGTACTTC. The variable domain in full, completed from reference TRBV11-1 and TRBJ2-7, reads EAEVAQSPRYKITEKSQAVAFWCDPISGHATLYWYRQILGQGPELLVQFQDESVVDDSQLPKDRFSAERLKGVDSTLKIQPAELGDSAMYLCASSFDTSYEQYFGPGTRLTVT.

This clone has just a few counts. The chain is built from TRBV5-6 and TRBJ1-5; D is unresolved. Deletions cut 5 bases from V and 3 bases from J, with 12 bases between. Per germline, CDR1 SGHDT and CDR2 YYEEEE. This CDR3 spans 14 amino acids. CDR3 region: CASSFAGSNQPQHF. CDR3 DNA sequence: TGTGCCAGCAGTTTCGCGGGGTCCAATCAGCCCCAGCATTTT.

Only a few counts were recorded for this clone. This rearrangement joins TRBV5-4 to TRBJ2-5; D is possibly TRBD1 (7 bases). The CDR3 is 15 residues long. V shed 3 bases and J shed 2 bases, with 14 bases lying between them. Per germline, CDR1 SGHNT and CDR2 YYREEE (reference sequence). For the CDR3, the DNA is TGTGCCAGCAGCTCACAGGGGAGGAATCAAGAGACCCAGTACTTC. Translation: CASSSQGRNQETQYF.

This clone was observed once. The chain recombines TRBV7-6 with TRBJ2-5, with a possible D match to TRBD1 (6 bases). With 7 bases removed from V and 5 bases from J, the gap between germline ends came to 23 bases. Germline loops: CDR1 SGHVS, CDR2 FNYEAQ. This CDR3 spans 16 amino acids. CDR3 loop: CASTGHTGRVGETQYF. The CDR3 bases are TGTGCCAGCACGGGACATACTGGTCGGGTTGGGGAGACCCAGTACTTC.

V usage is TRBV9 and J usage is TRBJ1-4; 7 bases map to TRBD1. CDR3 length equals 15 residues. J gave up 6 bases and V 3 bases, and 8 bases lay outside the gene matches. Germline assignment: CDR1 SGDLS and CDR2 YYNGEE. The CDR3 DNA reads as TGTGCCAGCAGCGCATTAACAGGGGTGGATGAAAAACTGTTTTTT. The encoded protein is CASSALTGVDEKLFF.

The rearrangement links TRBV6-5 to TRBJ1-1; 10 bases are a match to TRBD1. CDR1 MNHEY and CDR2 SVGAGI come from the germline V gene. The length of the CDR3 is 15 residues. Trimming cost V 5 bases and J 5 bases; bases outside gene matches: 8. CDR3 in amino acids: CASSTPRTGGTEAFF. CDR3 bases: TGTGCCAGCAGTACGCCCCGGACAGGGGGAACTGAAGCTTTCTTT.

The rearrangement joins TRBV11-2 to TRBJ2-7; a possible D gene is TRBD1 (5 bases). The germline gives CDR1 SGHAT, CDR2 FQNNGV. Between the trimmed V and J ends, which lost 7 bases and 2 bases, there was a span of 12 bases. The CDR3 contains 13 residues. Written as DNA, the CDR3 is TGTGCCAGCACCTCGACAGAGACCTACGAGCAGTACTTC. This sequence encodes CASTSTETYEQYF.

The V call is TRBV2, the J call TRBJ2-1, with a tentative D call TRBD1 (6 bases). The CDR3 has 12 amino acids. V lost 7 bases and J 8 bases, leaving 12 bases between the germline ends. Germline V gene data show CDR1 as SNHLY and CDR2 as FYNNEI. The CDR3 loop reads CASIGTSDEQFF. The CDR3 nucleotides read TGTGCCAGCATTGGGACAAGCGATGAGCAGTTCTTC.

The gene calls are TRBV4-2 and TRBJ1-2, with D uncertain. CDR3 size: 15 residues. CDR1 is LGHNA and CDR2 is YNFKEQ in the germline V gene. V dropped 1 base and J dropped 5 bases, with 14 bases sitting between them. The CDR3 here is CASSQGAAGGYGYTF. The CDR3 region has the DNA TGTGCCAGCAGCCAAGGGGCGGCGGGAGGTTATGGCTACACCTTC.

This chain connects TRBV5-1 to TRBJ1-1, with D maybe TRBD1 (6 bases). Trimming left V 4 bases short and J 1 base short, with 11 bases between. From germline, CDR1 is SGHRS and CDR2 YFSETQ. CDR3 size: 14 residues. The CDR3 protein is CASSRDIGNTEAFF. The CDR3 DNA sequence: TGCGCCAGCAGCCGGGACATCGGGAACACTGAAGCTTTCTTT.

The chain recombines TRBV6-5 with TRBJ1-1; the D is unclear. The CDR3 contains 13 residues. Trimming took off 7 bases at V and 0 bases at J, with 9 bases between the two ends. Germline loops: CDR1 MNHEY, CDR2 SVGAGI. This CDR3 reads CASKGQLNTEAFF. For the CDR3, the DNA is TGTGCCAGCAAGGGTCAGTTGAACACTGAAGCTTTCTTT.

The CDR3 nucleotides are TGTGCCAGCAGCTCATCAGCGGGAGGCGGTCACAATGAGCAGTTCTTC. Its protein product is CASSSSAGGGHNEQFF. The gene calls are TRBV5-4 and TRBJ2-1, with 9 bases matching TRBD2. There are 16 residues in the CDR3. After removal of 3 bases from V and 5 bases from J, the junction contained 9 bases not matched to a gene. Germline CDR1 SGHNT, CDR2 YYREEE (reference sequence).

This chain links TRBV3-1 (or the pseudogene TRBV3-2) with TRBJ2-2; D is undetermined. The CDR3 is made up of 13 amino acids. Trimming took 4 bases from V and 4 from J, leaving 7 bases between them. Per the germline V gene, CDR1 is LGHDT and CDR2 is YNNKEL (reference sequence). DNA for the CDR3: TGTGCCAGCAGCCGGGCCTCCACCGGGGAGCTGTTTTTT. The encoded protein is CASSRASTGELFF.

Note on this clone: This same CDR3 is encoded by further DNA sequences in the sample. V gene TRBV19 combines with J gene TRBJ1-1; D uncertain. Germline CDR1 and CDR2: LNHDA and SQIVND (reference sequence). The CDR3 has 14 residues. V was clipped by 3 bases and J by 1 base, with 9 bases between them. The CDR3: CASSMGLTNTEAFF. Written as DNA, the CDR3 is TGTGCCAGTAGTATGGGGTTGACGAACACTGAAGCTTTCTTT.